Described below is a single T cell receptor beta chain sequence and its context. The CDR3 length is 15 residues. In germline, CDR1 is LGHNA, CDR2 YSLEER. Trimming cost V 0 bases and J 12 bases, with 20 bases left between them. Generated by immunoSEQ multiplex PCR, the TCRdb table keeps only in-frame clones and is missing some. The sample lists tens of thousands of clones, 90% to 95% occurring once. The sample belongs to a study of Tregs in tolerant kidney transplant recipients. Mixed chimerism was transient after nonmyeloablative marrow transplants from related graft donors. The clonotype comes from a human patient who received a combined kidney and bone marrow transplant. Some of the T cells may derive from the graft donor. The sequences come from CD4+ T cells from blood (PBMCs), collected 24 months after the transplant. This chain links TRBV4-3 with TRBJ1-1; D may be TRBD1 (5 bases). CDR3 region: CASSQDAVGGTLPFF. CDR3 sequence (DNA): TGCGCCAGCAGCCAAGACGCGGTTGGAGGGACCCTCCCTTTCTTT.